The clone carrying this T cell receptor beta chain was detected only a few times. Antigen: not known. This sample is drawn from a study of cytomegalovirus exposure and HLA in healthy donors. Study-level information: Earlier work reported roughly 120 million unique TCR beta sequences from approximately 180 million T cells. General study results and limits: Earlier results showed most TCR beta V segments being productive about 87% or about 30% of the time.

CDR3 size: 15 residues. The V gene's germline CDR1 is SGHRS and CDR2 YFSETQ. V was shortened by 0 bases and J by 2 bases, with 10 bases between the two germline ends. PCR employed 60 Vbeta and 13 Jbeta primers. In the authors' methods: Later work found 80 million or so unique TCR beta chains, with roughly 11 million shared. Assay: immunoSEQ multiplex PCR; the TCRdb copy retains only in-frame clones and omits some. V, J and clone size reflect that table, while D and trimming were determined from the DNA. The sample holds tens of thousands of clones; around three fifths are singletons and the top ten take 5.5% to 6.5%.

The genes are TRBV5-1 and TRBJ2-3; no reliable D call. This receptor was taken from a boy younger than 18 in good health and CMV-seropositive. Sequencing input: PBMCs. CDR3 amino acids: CASSLGGRFTDTQYF. The CDR3 DNA follows: TGCGCCAGCAGCTTGGGAGGCAGATTCACAGATACGCAGTATTTT. Combining the CDR3 with reference TRBV5-1 and TRBJ2-3 gives the whole variable domain KAGVTQTPRYLIKTRGQQVTLSCSPISGHRSVSWYQQTPGQGLQFLFEYFSETQRNKGNFPGRFSGRQFSNSRSEMNVSTLELGDSALYLCASSLGGRFTDTQYFGPGTRLTVL.